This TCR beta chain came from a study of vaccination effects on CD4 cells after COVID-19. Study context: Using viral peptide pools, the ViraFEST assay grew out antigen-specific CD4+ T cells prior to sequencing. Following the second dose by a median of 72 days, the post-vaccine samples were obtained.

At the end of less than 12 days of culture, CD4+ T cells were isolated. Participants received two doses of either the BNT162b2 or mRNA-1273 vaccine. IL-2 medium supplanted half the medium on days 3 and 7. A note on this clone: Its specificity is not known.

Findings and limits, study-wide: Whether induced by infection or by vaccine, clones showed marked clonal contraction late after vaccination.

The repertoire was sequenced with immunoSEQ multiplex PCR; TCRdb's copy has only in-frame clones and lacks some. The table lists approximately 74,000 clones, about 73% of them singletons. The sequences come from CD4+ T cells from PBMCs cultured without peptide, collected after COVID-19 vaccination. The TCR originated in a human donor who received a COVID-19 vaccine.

CDR3 protein: CASSPGTGATRGTQYF. In DNA, the CDR3 is TGTGCCAGCTCCCCCGGGACAGGGGCCACAAGGGGTACGCAGTATTTT. The V call is TRBV18, the J call TRBJ2-3; 10 nucleotides agree with TRBD1. The germline CDR1 and CDR2 sequences are KGHSH and LQKENI. CDR3 length: 16 amino acids. V trimming: 6 bases; J trimming: 8 bases; junction bases outside the gene matches: 14.